Listed below are T cell receptor beta chains from one sample, sequenced in a study of T cell clonotyping in hematopoietic cell transplantation. Some clones are missing from TCRdb's copy, which holds only in-frame ones; the method was immunoSEQ multiplex PCR. The sample lists about 41,000 clones; about 96% were seen once. Sequenced material: peripheral blood mononuclear cells. The receptor set was obtained from a man in his thirties or forties in good health. Some clones in this sample may be carry-over from other donors' samples. The CDR3 runs from the conserved cysteine through the conserved F or W. D genes are given only for firm matches. The size of a clone is reported for some rows only, either as once, few or many, or as a class for expanded clones.

len | d_gene | j_gene | v_gene | abundance | CDR3aa | CDR3nt
16 | - | TRBJ1-5 | TRBV4-1 | few | CASSQVSRSGFQPQHF | TGCGCCAGCAGCCAAGTAAGTCGGTCGGGGTTTCAGCCCCAGCATTTT
16 | TRBD1 | TRBJ1-2 | TRBV7-9 | - | CASSHPGTGALYGYTF | TGTGCCAGCAGCCATCCTGGGACAGGGGCTCTCTATGGCTACACCTTC
14 | - | TRBJ2-3 | TRBV5-1 | - | CASSLKLDPDTQYF | TGCGCCAGCAGCTTAAAATTGGACCCAGATACGCAGTATTTT
16 | - | TRBJ1-6 | TRBV11-3 | once | CASSLAGSSYNSPLHF | TGTGCCAGCAGCTTAGCGGGCAGCTCCTATAATTCACCCCTCCACTTT
11 | - | TRBJ2-7 | TRBV5-1 | - | CASSLGNEQYF | TGCGCCAGCAGCTTAGGCAACGAGCAGTACTTC
15 | TRBD1 | TRBJ1-5 | TRBV2 | - | CASSVDRGQGQPQHF | TGTGCCAGCAGCGTGGACAGGGGGCAAGGGCAGCCCCAGCATTTT
18 | TRBD2 | TRBJ2-3 | TRBV7-2 | - | CASSVTGASGNSADTQYF | TGTGCCAGCAGCGTGACGGGGGCTAGCGGGAACTCAGCAGATACGCAGTATTTT
19 | TRBD1 | TRBJ2-2 | TRBV5-1 | - | CASRLVRTGGRMNTGELFF | TGCGCCAGCAGACTGGTCAGGACAGGGGGAAGAATGAACACCGGGGAGCTGTTTTTT
12 | - | TRBJ1-3 | TRBV11-2 | - | CASSLDRNTIYF | TGTGCCAGCAGCTTAGATAGAAACACCATATATTTT
15 | TRBD1 | TRBJ2-7 | TRBV6-5 | - | CASRTSGTGVYEQYF | TGTGCCAGCAGGACGTCAGGGACAGGGGTTTACGAGCAGTACTTC
15 | - | TRBJ2-7 | TRBV4-1 | - | CASSQTQVSSYEQYF | TGCGCCAGCAGCCAAACACAGGTCAGCTCCTACGAGCAGTACTTC
16 | TRBD2 | TRBJ2-1 | TRBV11-3 | - | CASSLGGTSVHNEQFF | TGTGCCAGCAGCTTAGGGGGGACTAGCGTCCACAATGAGCAGTTCTTC
17 | - | TRBJ1-6 | TRBV11-2 | - | CASSRTGTEEYNSPLHF | TGTGCCAGCAGTCGAACCGGGACCGAGGAATACAATTCACCCCTCCACTTT
14 | - | TRBJ1-2 | TRBV9 | - | CASSVEQGEYGYTF | TGTGCCAGCAGCGTAGAACAGGGAGAGTATGGCTACACCTTC
18 | TRBD2 | TRBJ2-1 | TRBV12-5 | - | CASGLLTGTSGTNNEQFF | TGTGCTAGTGGTTTGCTCACCGGGACTAGCGGGACAAACAATGAGCAGTTCTTC
15 | - | TRBJ2-7 | TRBV2 | - | CASSEELDSSRRMYF | TGTGCCAGCAGTGAAGAATTGGACAGTTCCAGGAGGATGTACTTC
15 | TRBD1 | TRBJ1-5 | TRBV19 | - | CASRLRDRVNQPQHF | TGTGCCAGTAGACTCCGGGACAGGGTTAATCAGCCCCAGCATTTT
14 | - | TRBJ2-7 | TRBV10-1 | - | CASSPVRTTYEQYF | TGCGCCAGCAGTCCCGTCCGGACTACCTACGAGCAGTACTTC
20 | - | TRBJ2-7 | TRBV14 | - | CASSQVRYRVGAKCYYEQYF | TGTGCCAGCAGCCAAGTCAGGTATAGGGTTGGGGCTAAATGCTACTACGAGCAGTACTTC
14 | - | TRBJ1-1 | TRBV6-4 | - | CASSATTENTEAFF | TGTGCCAGCAGTGCCACGACAGAGAACACTGAAGCTTTCTTT
12 | TRBD1 | TRBJ1-1 | TRBV30 | - | CAWNRGQTEAFF | TGTGCCTGGAACAGGGGGCAAACTGAAGCTTTCTTT
15 | TRBD2 | TRBJ2-2 | TRBV7-3 | once | CASSPHRLARGELFF | TGTGCCAGCAGCCCACATCGACTAGCTCGGGGGGAGCTGTTTTTT
15 | - | TRBJ2-5 | TRBV19 | - | CASRRQGWEEETQYF | TGTGCCAGTCGCCGACAGGGCTGGGAGGAAGAGACCCAGTACTTC
15 | - | TRBJ2-7 | TRBV28 | - | CASGVQASISYEQYF | TGTGCCAGCGGGGTACAGGCTTCCATCTCCTACGAGCAGTACTTC
12 | - | TRBJ2-1 | TRBV4-2 | once | CASSQEHGWQFF | TGTGCCAGCAGCCAAGAACACGGTTGGCAGTTCTTC
17 | TRBD1 | TRBJ1-4 | TRBV15 | - | CATSRDGTGTGNEKLFF | TGTGCCACCAGCAGAGATGGGACAGGTACTGGTAATGAAAAACTGTTTTTT
14 | - | TRBJ1-1 | TRBV5-1 | - | CASSLGQILTEAFF | TGCGCCAGCAGCTTGGGACAAATCCTCACTGAAGCTTTCTTT
16 | - | TRBJ1-2 | TRBV7-6 | - | CASSLGGRPTNYGYTF | TGTGCCAGCAGCTTAGGGGGCAGACCAACTAACTATGGCTACACCTTC
12 | - | TRBJ2-7 | TRBV5-6 | - | CASSLAAYEQYF | TGTGCCAGCAGCTTGGCGGCTTACGAGCAGTACTTC
15 | - | TRBJ2-3 | TRBV6-4 | - | CASSGTAESTDTQYF | TGTGCCAGCAGTGGAACTGCGGAAAGCACAGATACGCAGTATTTT
14 | - | TRBJ1-5 | TRBV12-5 | - | CASGLEEGAQPQHF | TGTGCTAGTGGTTTGGAGGAGGGTGCTCAGCCCCAGCATTTT
15 | - | TRBJ2-2 | TRBV7-8 | - | CASSLAGSGVGELFF | TGTGCCAGCAGCTTAGCGGGGAGTGGTGTAGGGGAGCTGTTTTTT
14 | - | TRBJ2-1 | TRBV12-5 | - | CASGLVSGLGEQFF | TGTGCTAGTGGTTTGGTATCTGGGTTGGGTGAGCAGTTCTTC
13 | - | TRBJ1-1 | TRBV6-5 | once | CASSYGPNTEAFF | TGTGCCAGCAGTTACGGGCCGAACACTGAAGCTTTCTTT
16 | - | TRBJ1-1 | TRBV7-6 | - | CASSLAQGPVNTEAFF | TGTGCCAGCAGCTTAGCCCAGGGGCCGGTTAACACTGAAGCTTTCTTT
14 | - | TRBJ1-2 | TRBV9 | - | CASSGSLANYGYTF | TGTGCCAGCAGCGGGTCCCTAGCTAACTATGGCTACACCTTC
11 | - | TRBJ1-5 | TRBV19 | - | CASSIGQPQHF | TGTGCCAGTAGTATAGGTCAGCCCCAGCATTTT
14 | TRBD1 | TRBJ2-2 | TRBV29-1 | - | CSVKSDRDTGELFF | TGCAGCGTAAAATCGGACAGGGACACCGGGGAGCTGTTTTTT
17 | - | TRBJ1-2 | TRBV11-3 | - | CASSPGGRDGEFYGYTF | TGTGCCAGCAGCCCTGGAGGCCGTGACGGAGAATTTTATGGCTACACCTTC
14 | - | TRBJ1-2 | TRBV7-9 | - | CASSLGSPLRGYTF | TGTGCCAGCAGCTTAGGCTCTCCCCTTCGAGGCTACACCTTC
13 | - | TRBJ2-7 | TRBV25-1 | - | CASRTAFGSEQYF | TGTGCCAGCAGGACAGCTTTCGGCTCCGAGCAGTACTTC
15 | - | TRBJ2-6 | TRBV7-3 | - | CASTPDPGRANVLTF | TGTGCCAGCACCCCGGACCCGGGAAGGGCCAACGTCCTGACTTTC
13 | - | TRBJ1-5 | TRBV29-1 | - | CSVVLGVNQPQHF | TGCAGCGTTGTTCTCGGGGTCAATCAGCCCCAGCATTTT
16 | TRBD2 | TRBJ2-2 | TRBV9 | - | CASSVGGTSPTGELFF | TGTGCCAGCAGCGTAGGGGGGACTAGCCCGACCGGGGAGCTGTTTTTT
17 | - | TRBJ2-5 | TRBV14 | - | CASSQAGRPGAPGTQYF | TGTGCCAGCAGCCAAGCAGGAAGACCGGGGGCCCCCGGGACCCAGTACTTC
13 | - | TRBJ1-1 | TRBV9 | - | CASSEGMNTEAFF | TGTGCCAGCAGCGAGGGAATGAACACTGAAGCTTTCTTT
15 | - | TRBJ1-3 | TRBV5-6 | once | CASSLEWSSGNTIYF | TGTGCCAGCAGCTTGGAGTGGAGCTCTGGAAACACCATATATTTT
15 | TRBD1 | TRBJ2-5 | TRBV6-4 | - | CASSFLQGAQETQYF | TGTGCCAGCAGCTTCCTACAGGGGGCCCAAGAGACCCAGTACTTC
16 | - | TRBJ1-1 | TRBV4-1 | - | CASSQEWQRPWDEAFF | TGCGCCAGCAGCCAAGAGTGGCAGCGCCCCTGGGATGAAGCTTTCTTT
15 | - | TRBJ1-1 | TRBV5-1 | - | CASSFVLGGATEAFF | TGCGCCAGCAGCTTCGTCTTAGGGGGGGCAACTGAAGCTTTCTTT
12 | - | TRBJ2-3 | TRBV10-1 | - | CASGEVPDTQYF | TGCGCAAGCGGCGAGGTTCCAGATACGCAGTATTTT
15 | - | TRBJ2-7 | TRBV11-2 | - | CASSLGGGQSYEQYF | TGTGCCAGCAGCTTAGGGGGGGGACAGTCCTACGAGCAGTACTTC
15 | - | TRBJ2-2 | TRBV7-3 | once | CASSGGRANTGELFF | TGTGCCAGCAGCGGTGGCCGAGCGAACACCGGGGAGCTGTTTTTT
14 | TRBD1 | TRBJ2-7 | TRBV10-3 | once | CAISHGTGGGEQYF | TGTGCCATCTCGCACGGGACAGGGGGTGGCGAGCAGTACTTC
14 | - | TRBJ2-7 | TRBV6-6 | - | CASSYGVISYEQYF | TGTGCCAGCAGTTACGGCGTCATCTCCTACGAGCAGTACTTC